The rows below give T cell receptor beta chains drawn from one sample of a study of T cell responses to AZD1222 COVID-19 vaccine. Produced via immunoSEQ multiplex PCR; TCRdb's table is partial and in-frame only. The sample lists about 110,000 clones; roughly 92% were seen once. Sequences were derived from peripheral blood, sampled 28 days after the second AZD1222 dose. These receptors all come from an adult who received the AZD1222 COVID-19 vaccine. Both conserved end residues are part of each CDR3. A D gene is named only where the DNA matches it firmly. Expanded clones get a size class; other rows say once, few or many, or leave the size out.

CDR3 protein,CDR3 DNA,clone size,CDR3 length,J gene,D gene,V gene
CASRSGQGANQPQHF,TGTGCCAGCAGGAGTGGGCAGGGCGCCAATCAGCCCCAGCATTTT,-,15,TRBJ1-5,-,TRBV6-5
CASSLRSGGETDTQYF,TGTGCCAGCAGCTTGAGAAGCGGGGGGGAAACAGATACGCAGTATTTT,-,16,TRBJ2-3,TRBD2,TRBV5-4
CASSLGGAGNQPQHF,TGTGCCAGCAGCTTAGGGGGGGCCGGGAATCAGCCCCAGCATTTT,-,15,TRBJ1-5,-,TRBV7-2
CASSDLGTGHTGELFF,TGTGCCAGCAGTGATCTCGGGACAGGACACACCGGGGAGCTGTTTTTT,-,16,TRBJ2-2,TRBD1,TRBV6-1
CASSFLTMGASYEQYF,TGCGCCAGCAGCTTTTTGACAATGGGGGCCTCCTACGAGCAGTACTTC,-,16,TRBJ2-7,-,TRBV5-1
CASSFRQTNTGELFF,TGTGCCAGCAGCTTTAGACAGACCAACACCGGGGAGCTGTTTTTT,-,15,TRBJ2-2,-,TRBV7-2
CASGRRLGTEAFF,TGTGCCAGCGGTAGGCGACTGGGAACTGAAGCTTTCTTT,once,13,TRBJ1-1,-,TRBV4-2
CASSLDPGVADTQYF,TGTGCCAGCAGCTTGGACCCCGGGGTGGCAGATACGCAGTATTTT,once,15,TRBJ2-3,-,TRBV5-4
CASSVGRGQIYEQYF,TGTGCCAGCAGCGTAGGAAGGGGACAGATCTACGAGCAGTACTTC,-,15,TRBJ2-7,TRBD1,TRBV9
CASSLTGDYGYTF,TGCGCCAGCAGCTTGACAGGGGACTATGGCTACACCTTC,-,13,TRBJ1-2,TRBD1,TRBV5-1
CASSEPPGAGNTIYF,TGTGCCAGCAGTGAACCCCCAGGGGCCGGAAACACCATATATTTT,-,15,TRBJ1-3,-,TRBV6-1
CASSFSAYEQYF,TGTGCCAGCAGCTTCTCCGCCTACGAGCAGTACTTC,once,12,TRBJ2-7,-,TRBV5-6
CASSLIINTGELFF,TGTGCCAGCAGCCTTATCATTAACACCGGGGAGCTGTTTTTT,-,14,TRBJ2-2,-,TRBV7-6
CASSLDSYGYTF,TGTGCCAGCAGCTTGGATAGCTATGGCTACACCTTC,-,12,TRBJ1-2,-,TRBV5-4
CASSFVGYQPQHF,TGTGCCAGCAGCTTCGTGGGATACCAGCCCCAGCATTTT,-,13,TRBJ1-5,-,TRBV7-9
CASSGLGVYSNQPQHF,TGTGCCAGCAGTGGTTTGGGAGTGTATAGCAATCAGCCCCAGCATTTT,once,16,TRBJ1-5,-,TRBV2
CASSPPQVGGTGELFF,TGTGCCAGCTCACCTCCCCAGGTCGGGGGTACCGGGGAGCTGTTTTTT,once,16,TRBJ2-2,-,TRBV18
CASSLLWTGLNSPLHF,TGTGCCAGCAGCCTCCTTTGGACAGGCCTTAATTCACCCCTCCACTTT,-,16,TRBJ1-6,TRBD1,TRBV11-2
CASSRYLTSEQYF,TGTGCCAGCAGTCGATATCTTACGTCCGAGCAGTACTTC,-,13,TRBJ2-7,-,TRBV13
CASSLDHQPQHF,TGTGCCAGCAGCTTGGACCATCAGCCCCAGCATTTT,-,12,TRBJ1-5,-,TRBV7-9
CASSVTANQPQHF,TGTGCCAGCAGTGTGACAGCAAATCAGCCCCAGCATTTT,-,13,TRBJ1-5,-,TRBV9
CASSLEGGGKNIQYF,TGTGCCAGCAGCTTAGAGGGGGGAGGCAAAAACATTCAGTACTTC,-,15,TRBJ2-4,-,TRBV7-9
CASLRGPGIGELFF,TGTGCCAGCCTCCGGGGGCCCGGGATCGGGGAGCTGTTTTTT,-,14,TRBJ2-2,-,TRBV9
CASSMWGTGELFF,TGTGCCAGTAGTATGTGGGGAACCGGGGAGCTGTTTTTT,-,13,TRBJ2-2,-,TRBV19
CASSLGGTGEAFF,TGCGCCAGCAGCTTGGGGGGGACAGGAGAAGCTTTCTTT,-,13,TRBJ1-1,TRBD1,TRBV5-1
CASSPWTVTRSPLHF,TGTGCCAGCAGCCCATGGACTGTAACCCGTTCACCCCTCCACTTT,-,15,TRBJ1-6,-,TRBV7-2
CATSRDLDTGELFF,TGTGCCACCAGCAGAGATCTAGACACCGGGGAGCTGTTTTTT,-,14,TRBJ2-2,-,TRBV15
CASSQLAGAGLEKLFF,TGTGCCAGCAGCCAGTTGGCGGGGGCGGGTTTAGAAAAACTGTTTTTT,few,16,TRBJ1-4,-,TRBV9